This record covers a single T cell receptor beta chain. Other nucleotide sequences in the sample specify the same CDR3. Trimming cost V 4 bases and J 2 bases, with 8 bases left between them. The CDR3 sequence is 13 residues long. CDR1 and CDR2 (germline): SGHNT, YENEEA. The authors ran the assay at deep level. For each subset, genomic DNA was distributed in equal portions over several immunoSEQ plates. Repertoires were generated with immunoSEQ multiplex PCR, while TCRdb's copy carries only in-frame clones and drops some. The sample lists some 2,100,000 clones; 90% to 97% were seen once. These data belong to a study of shared clonotypes between healthy human individuals.

Sequencing input: naive CD4+ T cells sorted from blood. Subset described: CD45RA+ positively selected. The chain has TRBV11-3 and TRBJ2-5; tentatively, D is TRBD1 (6 bases). This sequence originates from a man between 18 and 35 years old in good health. DNA of the CDR3: TGTGCCAGCAGCTCAAGGGGGCAAGAGACCCAGTACTTC. It yields the protein CASSSRGQETQYF.